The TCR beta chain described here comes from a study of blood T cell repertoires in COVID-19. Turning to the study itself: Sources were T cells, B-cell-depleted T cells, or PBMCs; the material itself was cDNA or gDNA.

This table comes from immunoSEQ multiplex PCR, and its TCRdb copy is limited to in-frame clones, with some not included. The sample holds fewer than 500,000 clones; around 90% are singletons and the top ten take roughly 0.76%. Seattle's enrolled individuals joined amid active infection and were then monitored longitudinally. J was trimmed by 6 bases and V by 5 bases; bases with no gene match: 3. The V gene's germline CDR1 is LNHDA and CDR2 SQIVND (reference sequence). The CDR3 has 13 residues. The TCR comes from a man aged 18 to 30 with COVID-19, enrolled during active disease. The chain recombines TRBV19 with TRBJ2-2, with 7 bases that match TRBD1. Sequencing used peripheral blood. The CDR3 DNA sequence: TGTGCCAGTAGTTTCGACAGGGCCGGGGAGCTGTTTTTT. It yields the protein CASSFDRAGELFF.